A selection of T cell receptor beta chains follows, all from one sample in a study of T cells after yellow fever vaccination. TCRdb reprocessed the 5' RACE reads with MiXCR, giving one entry per CDR3 protein. In the table there are more than 90,000 distinct CDR3 sequences, about 7.2% of which are singletons. Sequenced material: CD4+ T cells sorted from PBMCs, taken around 45 days after the first yellow fever vaccination. The receptors derive from a young man who received the YFV17D yellow fever vaccine. Both conserved end residues are part of each CDR3. Each record gives: V gene, clone size, J gene, D gene, CDR3 protein, CDR3 DNA. The D gene is left open where the match is weak. Clone size, where shown, is once, few, many, or a class for clones that have expanded.

>TRBV6-2/TRBV6-3|-|TRBJ1-2|-
CASSLRGGDYGYTF
TGTGCCAGCAGCCTCCGAGGAGGGGACTATGGCTACACCTTC
>TRBV18|many|TRBJ2-5|-
CASSPPSARGIQETQYF
TGTGCCAGCTCACCACCTAGCGCGCGGGGCATTCAAGAGACCCAGTACTTC
>TRBV29-1|few|TRBJ1-2|-
CSVERAGDGYTF
TGCAGCGTTGAAAGGGCAGGAGATGGCTACACCTTC
>TRBV20-1|-|TRBJ2-3|TRBD1
CSARPRQGLGNTDTQYF
TGCAGTGCTAGACCTCGACAGGGTTTGGGCAACACAGATACGCAGTATTTT
>TRBV28|-|TRBJ1-1|-
CASSTGTPKAFF
TGTGCCAGCAGTACCGGGACTCCCAAAGCTTTCTTT
>TRBV9|-|TRBJ1-1|TRBD1
CASGRQGAMNTEAFF
TGTGCCAGCGGTAGACAGGGGGCAATGAACACTGAAGCTTTCTTT
>TRBV4-3|many|TRBJ1-1|-
CASSQDLLRNTEAFF
TGCGCCAGCAGCCAAGATCTGCTTCGGAACACTGAAGCTTTCTTT
>TRBV19|many|TRBJ2-5|-
CASSRTARQETQYF
TGTGCCAGTAGTAGGACAGCCCGGCAAGAGACCCAGTACTTC
>TRBV7-9|many|TRBJ2-3|-
CASIWGPSTDTQYF
TGTGCCAGCATATGGGGTCCCAGCACAGATACGCAGTATTTT
>TRBV29-1|many|TRBJ2-1|-
CSVEDRYIHEQFF
TGCAGCGTTGAAGATCGATACATCCATGAGCAGTTCTTC
>TRBV19|-|TRBJ2-1|TRBD2
CASSIPRLAGNYNEQFF
TGTGCCAGTAGTATCCCACGACTAGCGGGGAACTACAATGAGCAGTTCTTC
>TRBV10-3|many|TRBJ2-5|TRBD2
CAISRAGGGGETQYF
TGTGCCATCAGTCGTGCGGGGGGGGGTGGAGAGACCCAGTACTTC
>TRBV29-1|-|TRBJ1-1|-
CSVASRTGEAFF
TGCAGCGTCGCCTCCCGTACGGGTGAAGCTTTCTTT
>TRBV4-3|many|TRBJ2-7|-
CASSHSSGTYEQYF
TGCGCCAGCAGCCACTCCAGCGGAACCTACGAGCAGTACTTC
>TRBV6-2/TRBV6-3|few|TRBJ1-5|TRBD1
CASSLPGQGGQPQHF
TGTGCCAGCAGTCTGCCCGGACAGGGCGGGCAGCCCCAGCATTTT
>TRBV5-1|-|TRBJ2-7|-
CASSLGQDYGEQYF
TGCGCCAGCAGCTTGGGACAGGACTATGGCGAGCAGTACTTC
>TRBV5-6|many|TRBJ1-2|TRBD1
CASSLLGTANYGYTF
TGTGCCAGCAGCTTGTTAGGGACAGCTAACTATGGCTACACCTTC
>TRBV7-9|-|TRBJ2-1|TRBD2
CASSHRVAGAYGEQFF
TGTGCCAGCAGCCACCGGGTAGCGGGGGCGTATGGGGAGCAGTTCTTC
>TRBV10-1|-|TRBJ2-7|TRBD2
CASSESRGGSSYEQYF
TGCGCCAGCAGTGAGAGTCGCGGGGGGAGCTCCTACGAGCAGTACTTC